This T cell receptor (beta chain) was identified during a study of T-cell memory formation after mild COVID-19. Study outcomes and limitations: Confirmation was lacking for SARS-CoV-2 specificity of second-wave clones that peaked on day 37. While clones contracting from day 15 to 85 were balanced between CD4 and CD8, later expanders leaned CD4+.

Remarks on this clonotype: Antigen specificity is unknown.

The CDR3 runs 17 residues. Unmatched junction bases numbered 14, after V lost 3 bases and J lost 4 bases. Germline V gives CDR1 KGHSH, CDR2 LQKENI. Constant-segment primers were used for 5'RACE, and the resulting TCR alpha and TCR beta cDNA libraries carried sample barcodes and UMIs. In TCRdb, the 5' RACE reads were re-called with MiXCR into one record per CDR3 protein. The repertoire consists of 300,000 to 350,000 distinct CDR3 sequences, with roughly 13% occurring once and the leading ten covering over 20%. This chain uses TRBV18 with TRBJ1-1, with TRBD1 matching over 7 bases. This sequence originates from a young man who had mild COVID-19 (a few samples of this study predate the infection). Cell type and time point are not known. The sequenced sample was PBMCs or a T cell subset sorted from them (not recorded which). CDR3 coding DNA: TGTGCCAGCTCACCTTTCACTTCAGGGGGTCGAGGCACTGAAGCTTTCTTT. This translates into CASSPFTSGGRGTEAFF.